This TCR beta chain was sequenced in a study of kidney transplant recipient with SARS-CoV-2 infection. For this clonotype: A much more abundant neighbour one base away suggests this may be a read error.

TCRdb recomputed calls from the reads with MiXCR, one row per CDR3 protein. The sample lists fewer than 250,000 distinct CDR3 sequences, 29% occurring once. Germline V gene sequence: CDR1 SGHAT, CDR2 FQNNGV. The CDR3 contains 17 residues. This specimen was a blood sample, taken at baseline and between days 110 and 120 from a kidney transplant recipient. The V and J genes are TRBV11-2 and TRBJ2-1, with 14 bases that match TRBD2. The clonotype originates from a male patient in his 30s who had COVID-19 and was a kidney transplant recipient. Part of the T cells may come from the graft donor. The chain's CDR3 is CAGSHDSGLAGGGEQFF. CDR3 nucleotide sequence: TGTGCCGGCAGCCATGACTCAGGACTAGCGGGAGGCGGTGAGCAGTTCTTC.